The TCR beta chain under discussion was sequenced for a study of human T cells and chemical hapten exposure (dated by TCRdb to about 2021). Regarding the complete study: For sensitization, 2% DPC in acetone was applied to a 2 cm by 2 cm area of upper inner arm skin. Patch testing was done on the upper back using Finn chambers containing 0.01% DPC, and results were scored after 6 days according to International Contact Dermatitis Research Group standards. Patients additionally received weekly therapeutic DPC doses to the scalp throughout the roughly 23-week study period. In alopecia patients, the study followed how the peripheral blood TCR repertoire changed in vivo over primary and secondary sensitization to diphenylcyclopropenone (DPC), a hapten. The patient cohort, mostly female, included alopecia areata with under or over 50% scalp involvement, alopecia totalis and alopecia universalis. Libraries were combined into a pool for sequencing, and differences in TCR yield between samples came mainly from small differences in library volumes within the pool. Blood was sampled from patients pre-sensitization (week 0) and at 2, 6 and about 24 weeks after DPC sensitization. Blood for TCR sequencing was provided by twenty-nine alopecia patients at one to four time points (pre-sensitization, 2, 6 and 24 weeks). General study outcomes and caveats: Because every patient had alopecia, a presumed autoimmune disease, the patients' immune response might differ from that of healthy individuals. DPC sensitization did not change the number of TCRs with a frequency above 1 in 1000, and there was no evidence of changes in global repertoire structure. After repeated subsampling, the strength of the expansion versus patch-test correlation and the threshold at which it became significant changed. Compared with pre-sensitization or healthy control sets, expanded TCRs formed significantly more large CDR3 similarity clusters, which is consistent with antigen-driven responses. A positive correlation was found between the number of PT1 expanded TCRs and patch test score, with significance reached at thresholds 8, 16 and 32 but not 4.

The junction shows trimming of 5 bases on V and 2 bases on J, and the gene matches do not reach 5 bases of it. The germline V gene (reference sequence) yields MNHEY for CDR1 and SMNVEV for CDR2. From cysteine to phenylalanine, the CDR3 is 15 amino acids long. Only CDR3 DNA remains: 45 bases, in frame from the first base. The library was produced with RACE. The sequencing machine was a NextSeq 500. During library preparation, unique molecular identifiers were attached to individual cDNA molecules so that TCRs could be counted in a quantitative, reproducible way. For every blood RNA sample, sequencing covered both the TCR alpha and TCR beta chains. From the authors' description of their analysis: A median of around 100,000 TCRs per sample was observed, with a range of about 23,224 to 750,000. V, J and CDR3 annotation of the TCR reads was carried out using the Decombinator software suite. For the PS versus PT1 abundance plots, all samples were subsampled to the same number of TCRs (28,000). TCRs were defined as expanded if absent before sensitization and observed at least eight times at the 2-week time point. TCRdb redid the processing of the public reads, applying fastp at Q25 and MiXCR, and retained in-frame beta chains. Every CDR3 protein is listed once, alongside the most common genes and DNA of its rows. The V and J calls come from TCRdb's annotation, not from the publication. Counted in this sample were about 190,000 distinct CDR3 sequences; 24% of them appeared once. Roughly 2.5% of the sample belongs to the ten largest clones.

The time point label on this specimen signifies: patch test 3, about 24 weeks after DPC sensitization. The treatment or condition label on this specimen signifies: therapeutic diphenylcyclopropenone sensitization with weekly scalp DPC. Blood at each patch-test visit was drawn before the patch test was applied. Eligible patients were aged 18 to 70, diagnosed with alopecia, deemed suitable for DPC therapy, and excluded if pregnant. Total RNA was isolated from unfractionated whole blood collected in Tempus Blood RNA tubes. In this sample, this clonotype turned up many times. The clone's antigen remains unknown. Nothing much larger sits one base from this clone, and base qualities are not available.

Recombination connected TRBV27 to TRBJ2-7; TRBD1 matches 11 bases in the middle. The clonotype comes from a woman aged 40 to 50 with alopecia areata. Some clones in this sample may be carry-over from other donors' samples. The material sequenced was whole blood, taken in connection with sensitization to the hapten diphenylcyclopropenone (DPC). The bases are TGTGCCAGCAGTCTCTGGACAGGGGGCCCCTACGAGCAGTACTTC. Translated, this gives CASSLWTGGPYEQYF.